These 27 T cell receptor beta chains were sequenced from one sample in a study of blood T cell repertoires in COVID-19. Sequencing used immunoSEQ multiplex PCR; TCRdb keeps in-frame clones, though not all of them. The profile shows 300,000 to 500,000 clones, over 75% of them singletons. What was sequenced was PBMCs or T cells enriched from blood (not recorded which). The receptors originated from a woman between 35 and 50 years old with acute COVID-19.

J is TRBJ1-3 and V is TRBV9, with 7 bases lining up with TRBD1. Germline V gene data show CDR1 as SGDLS and CDR2 as YYNGEE. V lost 3 bases to trimming and J lost 2 bases; unmatched junction nucleotides: 2. This CDR3 has 14 amino acids. The CDR3 sequence: CASSGTGAGNTIYF. CDR3 DNA: TGTGCCAGCAGCGGTACAGGGGCTGGAAACACCATATATTTT.

This sequence joins TRBV18 and TRBJ1-6; D is possibly TRBD1 (6 bases). The V gene lost 3 bases and the J gene lost 6 bases, with 12 bases spanning the gap. There are 15 residues in the CDR3. Germline assignment: CDR1 KGHSH and CDR2 LQKENI. The CDR3 DNA follows: TGTGCCAGCTCACCGTACAGGGAGGGTAATTCACCCCTCCACTTT. It codes for CASSPYREGNSPLHF.

The chain couples TRBV24-1 to TRBJ1-1; 10 bases agree with TRBD1. V was pared by 4 bases and J by 6 bases, with 10 bases of the junction left unmatched. The V gene's germline CDR1 is KGHDR and CDR2 SFDVKD. CDR3 size: 16 residues. CDR3 sequence: CATSESDRGRVAEAFF. CDR3 sequence (DNA): TGTGCCACCAGTGAGTCAGACAGGGGGCGAGTCGCTGAAGCTTTCTTT.

The J gene is TRBJ1-4, the V gene TRBV27; a weak D match, TRBD1 (5 bases). V lost 8 bases, J lost 7 bases, and 8 bases lay in between. Germline V gene data show CDR1 as MNHEY and CDR2 as SMNVEV (reference sequence). The CDR3 has 11 residues. The CDR3 sequence is CASRGGEKLFF. The CDR3 DNA sequence: TGTGCCAGCCGCGGGGGTGAAAAACTGTTTTTT.

The chain links TRBV2 to TRBJ2-7, with D possibly being TRBD2 (5 bases). CDR1 and CDR2 (germline): SNHLY, FYNNEI. Trimming took off 1 base at V and 7 bases at J, with 14 bases between the two ends. The CDR3 extends over 14 amino acids. The DNA of the CDR3 is TGTGCCAGCAGTGAAGGGGTTTGGAGGCAGGAGCAGTACTTC. This gives the protein CASSEGVWRQEQYF.

The chain employs TRBV4-2 and TRBJ2-1; 12 nucleotides align to TRBD2. This CDR3 is built from 16 residues. Per germline, CDR1 LGHNA and CDR2 YNFKEQ. Losses at the gene ends were 4 bases for V and 9 bases for J; bases not matched to a gene: 10. The CDR3 nucleotides are TGTGCCAGCAGCCTAAGATCTAGCGGGGGGGTTTCTGAGCAGTTCTTC. This encodes CASSLRSSGGVSEQFF.

The rearrangement uses TRBV15 and TRBJ1-4; 7 positions match TRBD1. Germline V lookup: CDR1 LNHNV, CDR2 YYDKDF (reference sequence). This CDR3 is 14 amino acids long. Trimming at V came to 3 bases and at J to 8 bases, leaving 6 bases not matched to a gene. Here the CDR3 reads CATSRTGSGEKLFF. The CDR3 nucleotides are TGTGCCACCAGCAGGACAGGGAGTGGAGAAAAACTGTTTTTT.

V gene TRBV7-9 combines with J gene TRBJ1-5, with TRBD1 identical over 8 bases. Germline CDR1 is SEHNR and CDR2 is FQNEAQ (reference sequence). The CDR3 spans 16 residues. V shed 5 bases, J shed 2 bases, and the junction held 8 bases outside the gene matches. DNA of the CDR3: TGTGCCAGCAGCGACGGACAGGGTCTGGGCAATCAGCCCCAGCATTTT. Translated: CASSDGQGLGNQPQHF.

The chain joins TRBV11-2 to TRBJ1-2, with 8 bases fitting TRBD1. Germline assignment: CDR1 SGHAT and CDR2 FQNNGV. The V segment lost 7 bases and the J segment 8 bases; nucleotides outside the gene matches: 12. There are 14 residues in the CDR3. CDR3 sequence reads: CASNKLTRGHGYTF. In nucleotides, the CDR3 is TGTGCCAGCAACAAGCTCACCAGGGGGCACGGCTACACCTTC.

The V gene is TRBV5-1, the J gene TRBJ2-1, with a tentative D call TRBD1 (6 bases). Trimming took 2 bases from V and 6 from J, leaving 9 bases between them. Germline lookup yields CDR1 SGHRS and CDR2 YFSETQ. The CDR3 has 13 amino acids. The CDR3 protein is CASSLGQPNEQFF. CDR3 DNA sequence: TGCGCCAGCAGCTTAGGACAGCCCAATGAGCAGTTCTTC.

The chain carries TRBV5-4 and TRBJ1-1; maybe TRBD1 (5 bases). V was pared by 4 bases and J by 0 bases, with 19 bases between. Germline V lookup: CDR1 SGHNT, CDR2 YYREEE (reference sequence). This CDR3 is 17 amino acids long. The CDR3 spells CASSPHPAGYMNTEAFF. The CDR3 bases are TGTGCCAGCAGCCCTCACCCGGCAGGGTATATGAACACTGAAGCTTTCTTT.

The J gene is TRBJ1-5, the V gene TRBV10-1; tentative D call: TRBD1 (6 bases). Germline V gene lookup returns CDR1 WNHNN and CDR2 SYGVQD (reference sequence). The CDR3 is 14 residues long. V was shortened by 6 bases and J by 5 bases, with 14 bases between the two germline ends. CDR3: CASSQQGDDQPQHF. The CDR3 bases are TGCGCCAGCAGCCAACAGGGAGATGATCAGCCCCAGCATTTT.

The chain combines TRBV5-5 with TRBJ1-3; no definite D call. Looked up from germline, CDR1 is SGHKS and CDR2 is YYEKEE (reference sequence). The CDR3 loop spans 13 amino acids. Trimming took off 4 bases at V and 0 bases at J, with 5 bases between the two ends. CDR3 amino acids: CASSPSSGNTIYF. The CDR3 coding sequence is TGTGCCAGCAGCCCGAGCTCTGGAAACACCATATATTTT.

Many counts were recorded for this clone. The chain recombines TRBV19 with TRBJ1-5; 9 nucleotides align to TRBD1. The germline gives CDR1 LNHDA, CDR2 SQIVND (reference sequence). Trimming at V came to 7 bases and at J to 6 bases, leaving 7 bases not matched to a gene. This CDR3 is 14 amino acids long. The CDR3 is CASMGTGTRQPQHF. The CDR3 region has the DNA TGTGCCAGTATGGGGACAGGGACGCGTCAGCCCCAGCATTTT.

The sample holds one count of this clone. The chain employs TRBV18 and TRBJ1-2; TRBD1 matches at 9 bases. Trimming took 6 bases from V and 7 from J; bases not matched to a gene: 12. The CDR3 is 15 residues long. Germline loops: CDR1 KGHSH, CDR2 LQKENI. CDR3 sequence (DNA): TGTGCCAGCTCCGATATCGAGGACAGGGGAAGTGGCTACACCTTC. Protein product: CASSDIEDRGSGYTF.

The chain uses TRBV25-1 and TRBJ1-2; 8 bases are a match to TRBD1. Germline V gene lookup returns CDR1 MGHDK and CDR2 SYGVNS. This CDR3 is built from 17 residues. J lost 3 bases, V lost 9 bases, and 18 bases had no gene match. CDR3 in DNA: TGTGCCAGTAGCCGAGATGCTAAGGACAGGGACGACTATGGCTACACCTTC. It yields the protein CASSRDAKDRDDYGYTF.

The V and J genes are TRBV29-1 and TRBJ1-3, with TRBD1 matching over 8 bases. V was clipped by 4 bases and J by 4 bases; unmatched bases: 6. Germline V gene sequence: CDR1 SQVTM, CDR2 ANQGSEA. This CDR3 has 14 amino acids. The CDR3 bases are TGCAGCGTTGTATCAGGGGGCCTCGGAAACACCATATATTTT. Translation: CSVVSGGLGNTIYF.

This clone appeared once. V is TRBV24-1 and J is TRBJ2-1; 9 nucleotides line up with TRBD1. The CDR3 consists of 17 residues. The germline V gene has CDR1 KGHDR and CDR2 SFDVKD. The V and J ends lost 3 bases and 2 bases, in that order; junction bases with no gene match: 7. CDR3 nucleotides: TGTGCCACCAGTGATGGTGGACAGGGGACGACCTACAATGAGCAGTTCTTC. It specifies CATSDGGQGTTYNEQFF.

The CDR3 is CASSLGPRGPQHF. The CDR3 nucleotides read TGTGCCAGCAGCTTAGGCCCCCGGGGGCCCCAGCATTTT. The chain uses TRBV7-2 and TRBJ1-5; D gene uncertain. With 1 base removed from V and 9 bases from J, the gap between germline ends came to 10 bases. The CDR3 runs 13 residues. Germline V gene data show CDR1 as SGHTA and CDR2 as FQGNSA.

This chain joins TRBV6-5 and TRBJ2-1; D may be TRBD1 (6 bases). The V gene's germline CDR1 is MNHEY and CDR2 SVGAGI. The CDR3 contains 14 residues. V shed 5 bases and J shed 6 bases, with 14 bases lying between them. CDR3 DNA: TGTGCCAGCAGTCCACGGACAGTTTCCAATGAGCAGTTCTTC. This translates into CASSPRTVSNEQFF.

Here the CDR3 reads CASSFDSGGDHNEQFF. In nucleotides, the CDR3 is TGTGCCAGCAGCTTCGATAGCGGGGGAGACCACAATGAGCAGTTCTTC. V is TRBV5-6 and J is TRBJ2-1, with 9 positions matching TRBD2. The germline gives CDR1 SGHDT, CDR2 YYEEEE. Germline trimming cut 2 bases from V and 5 bases from J; bases unmatched to any gene: 8. The CDR3 is 16 residues long. The full variable domain, with the rest looked up from reference TRBV5-6 and TRBJ2-1, is DAGVTQSPTHLIKTRGQQVTLRCSPKSGHDTVSWYQQALGQGPQFIFQYYEEEERQRGNFPDRFSGHQFPNYSSELNVNALLLGDSALYLCASSFDSGGDHNEQFFGPGTRLTVL.

The chain uses TRBV5-1 and TRBJ1-5; tentative D call: TRBD1 (6 bases). Germline V gene data show CDR1 as SGHRS and CDR2 as YFSETQ. Trimming removed 5 bases from V and 4 bases from J, with 13 bases in between. The CDR3 covers 14 residues. The CDR3 nucleotides are TGCGCCAGCAGTGAGGGGGTGACTAATCAGCCCCAGCATTTT. This translates into CASSEGVTNQPQHF. The full variable domain, rest sourced from reference TRBV5-1 and TRBJ1-5, is KAGVTQTPRYLIKTRGQQVTLSCSPISGHRSVSWYQQTPGQGLQFLFEYFSETQRNKGNFPGRFSGRQFSNSRSEMNVSTLELGDSALYLCASSEGVTNQPQHFGDGTRLSIL.

V gene TRBV5-1 combines with J gene TRBJ1-4, with D possibly TRBD1 on 5 matching bases. The CDR3 runs 14 residues. Germline V gene data show CDR1 as SGHRS and CDR2 as YFSETQ. V lost 0 bases, J lost 8 bases, and 11 bases lay in between. The chain's CDR3 is CASSLEQGREKLFF. CDR3 DNA sequence: TGCGCCAGCAGCTTGGAGCAGGGTCGGGAAAAACTGTTTTTT.

The chain is built from TRBV6-5 and TRBJ1-1; D gene uncertain. Deletions cut 6 bases from V and 3 bases from J, with 17 bases between. This CDR3 spans 15 amino acids. Germline values: CDR1 MNHEY, CDR2 SVGAGI. The CDR3 DNA reads TGTGCCAGCAGCTACGCCCGCGGGTTGGACACTGAAGCTTTCTTT. Translated: CASSYARGLDTEAFF.

The rearrangement uses TRBV19 and TRBJ1-4; 8 bases match TRBD1. V gave up 5 bases and J gave up 6 bases; unmatched junction bases: 8. The CDR3 consists of 15 residues. The germline V gene encodes CDR1 LNHDA and CDR2 SQIVND (reference sequence). The CDR3 reads CASSSGQAYYEKLFF. The CDR3 DNA follows: TGTGCCAGTAGTTCGGGACAGGCCTATTATGAAAAACTGTTTTTT.

This chain connects TRBV7-8 to TRBJ1-1, with 10 bases that match TRBD1. Germline CDR1 and CDR2: SGHVS and FQNEAQ. After removal of 5 bases from V and 7 bases from J, the junction contained 4 bases not matched to a gene. The CDR3 loop spans 13 amino acids. CDR3 residues: CASSPRDRGEAFF. DNA for the CDR3: TGTGCCAGCAGCCCACGGGACAGGGGTGAAGCTTTCTTT.

V and J are TRBV11-2 and TRBJ1-2; D is possibly TRBD1 (6 bases). The CDR3 runs to 15 residues. With 4 bases removed from V and 4 bases from J, the gap between germline ends came to 16 bases. Germline V lookup: CDR1 SGHAT, CDR2 FQNNGV. The CDR3 loop is CASSSPYREGYGYTF. CDR3 DNA: TGTGCCAGCAGCTCCCCATACAGGGAAGGCTATGGCTACACCTTC.